This T cell receptor (beta chain) was captured by sequencing in a study of cytomegalovirus exposure and HLA in healthy donors. General observations from the study: Looking again later, the authors saw that most CMV-associated TCR beta chains seemed HLA-restricted. Cytomegalovirus association was listed for about 170 TCR beta chains. For TCR beta chains, V- and J-gene trimming was later linked to a missense DCLRE1C variant.

Germline V gene lookup returns CDR1 LNHNV and CDR2 YYDKDF (reference sequence). This CDR3 contains 12 residues. The V and J ends lost 0 bases and 4 bases respectively, with 3 bases between them. With 60 Vbeta and 13 Jbeta primers, the PCR was carried out. Assay: immunoSEQ multiplex PCR; the TCRdb copy retains only in-frame clones and omits some. The sample holds 130,000 to 150,000 clones, under 80% seen once. As regards this clone: Its antigen is undetermined.

The origin of this receptor is a woman between 50 and 59 years old in good health and CMV-seropositive. The genes are TRBV15 and TRBJ1-2; D not certain. The sample taken for sequencing was PBMCs. Here the CDR3 DNA reads TGTGCCACCAGCAGAGATAGCTATGGCTACACCTTC. Its translation is CATSRDSYGYTF. Using reference TRBV15 and TRBJ1-2 for the parts outside the CDR3, the full variable domain is DAMVIQNPRYQVTQFGKPVTLSCSQTLNHNVMYWYQQKSSQAPKLLFHYYDKDFNNEADTPDNFQSRRPNTSFCFLDIRSPGLGDTAMYLCATSRDSYGYTFGSGTRLTVV.